This T cell receptor beta chain was retrieved from a study of blood T cell repertoires in COVID-19. Study overall: The United States, Italy and Spain provided the acute and convalescent COVID-19 samples.

Germline trimming cut 0 bases from V and 3 bases from J; bases unmatched to any gene: 4. Germline V lookup: CDR1 SEHNR, CDR2 FQNEAQ (reference sequence). This CDR3 is built from 16 residues. Measured with immunoSEQ multiplex PCR; TCRdb has only the in-frame clones, and not every one. The table lists fewer than 85,000 clones, 65% to 90% of them singletons. Sequenced: peripheral blood. This receptor was taken from a man aged 30 to 39 with COVID-19, enrolled during active disease. This chain joins TRBV7-9 and TRBJ2-3; TRBD2 agrees at 9 bases. CDR3: CASSLADSGSTDTQYF. DNA for the CDR3: TGTGCCAGCAGCTTAGCTGATAGCGGGAGTACAGATACGCAGTATTTT.